This is a list of T cell receptor beta chains from one sample in a study of OX40 agonist ivuxolimab in advanced cancers. Clones were sequenced by immunoSEQ multiplex PCR, and TCRdb holds only the in-frame ones, with some missing. The data show roughly 61,000 clones, approximately 80% seen once. Sequences were derived from CD4+ or CD8+ T cells sorted from blood, sampled in a trial of the OX40 agonist ivuxolimab. All receptors derive from an adult with an advanced solid tumor such as melanoma, head and neck, liver or kidney cancer. Each CDR3 is given with its conserved first and last residue.

CDR3: CASSLSWSLPNTEAFF; V: TRBV7-2; J: TRBJ1-1
CDR3: CASSLAGGQETQYF; V: TRBV6-5; J: TRBJ2-5
CDR3: CASSYGGGGTDTQYF; V: TRBV6-5; J: TRBJ2-3
CDR3: CASSPSLGGPGNEKLFF; V: TRBV9; J: TRBJ1-4
CDR3: CASRSQGSSYNSPLHF; V: TRBV5-5; J: TRBJ1-6
CDR3: CASSLGHSNSGNTIYF; V: TRBV7-6; J: TRBJ1-3
CDR3: CASSSRGRNYGYTF; V: TRBV5-1; J: TRBJ1-2
CDR3: CASSEALRTIAKNIQYF; V: TRBV6-1; J: TRBJ2-4
CDR3: CASTPQGPNQPQHF; V: TRBV19; J: TRBJ1-5
CDR3: CASTSPGVYEKLFF; V: TRBV28; J: TRBJ1-4
CDR3: CASSSLGLGNTEAFF; V: TRBV7-3; J: TRBJ1-1
CDR3: CASSPRTSGTGSGNYGYTF; V: TRBV18; J: TRBJ1-2
CDR3: CASSLARGYLQPQHF; V: TRBV5-6; J: TRBJ1-5
CDR3: CASSYSPEGNSPLHF; V: TRBV6-5; J: TRBJ1-6
CDR3: CASSLGGGNTIYF; V: TRBV7-2; J: TRBJ1-3